This T cell receptor (beta chain) comes out of a study of T cells in Graves' hyperthyroidism and ophthalmopathy. CDR3 length: 14 residues. The germline gives CDR1 SGHVS, CDR2 FQNEAQ. V was clipped by 1 base and J by 5 bases, with 10 bases between them. This clonotype showed up many times. Using RNA transcripts as the source, TCR beta CDR3 regions were amplified. The TCR CDR3 was amplified in a first-round RT-PCR using the HTBI primer set. From the multiplex PCR reads, TCRdb called clonotypes with MiXCR, one entry per CDR3 protein. The repertoire holds approximately 700,000 distinct CDR3 sequences, with about a sixth as singletons.

This TCR was recovered from a man between 18 and 35 years old with Graves' hyperthyroidism. This chain connects TRBV7-8 to TRBJ2-3; no clear D gene. The sequenced sample consisted of blood. CDR3 bases: TGTGCCAGCAGCTTAGACCGCCCGAAAGATACGCAGTATTTT. It translates to CASSLDRPKDTQYF.